A single TCR beta chain is shown here with its context. This CDR3 is 16 amino acids long. Trimming left V 4 bases short and J 4 bases short, with 19 bases between. Per germline, CDR1 SNHLY and CDR2 FYNNEI. Membership in each cohort depended on participant-reported clinical history. This entry comes from a study of blood T cell repertoires in COVID-19. In the authors' workflow: Estimates of nucleated cell counts were drawn from the amplification of reference gene primers. The method was immunoSEQ multiplex PCR; TCRdb's version includes in-frame clones alone and lacks a portion of them. That table gives V, J and clone size, and the DNA gave D and trimming. The sample has approximately 320,000 clones; about nine tenths are singletons.

The rearrangement uses TRBV2 and TRBJ1-2; D possibly corresponds to TRBD1 (5 bases). Sequencing was done on a sample of PBMCs or T cells enriched from blood (not recorded which). The TCR sequence derives from a man aged 55 to 70 who had recovered from COVID-19. The CDR3 reads CASSGGRVQEPYGYTF. The CDR3 bases are TGTGCCAGCAGTGGGGGGAGGGTTCAGGAACCCTATGGCTACACCTTC.